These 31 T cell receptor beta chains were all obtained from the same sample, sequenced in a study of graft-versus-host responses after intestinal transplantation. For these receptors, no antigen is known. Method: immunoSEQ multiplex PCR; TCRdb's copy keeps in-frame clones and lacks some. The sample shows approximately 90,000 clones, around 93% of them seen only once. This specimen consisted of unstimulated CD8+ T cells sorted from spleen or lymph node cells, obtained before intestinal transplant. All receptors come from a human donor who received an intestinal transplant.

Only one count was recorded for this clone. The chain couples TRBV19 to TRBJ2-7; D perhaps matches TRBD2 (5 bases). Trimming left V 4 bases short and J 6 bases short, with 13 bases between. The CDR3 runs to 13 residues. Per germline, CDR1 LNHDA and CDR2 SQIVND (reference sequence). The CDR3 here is CASSTGVASEQYF. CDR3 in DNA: TGTGCCAGTAGTACCGGGGTGGCCAGCGAGCAGTACTTC.

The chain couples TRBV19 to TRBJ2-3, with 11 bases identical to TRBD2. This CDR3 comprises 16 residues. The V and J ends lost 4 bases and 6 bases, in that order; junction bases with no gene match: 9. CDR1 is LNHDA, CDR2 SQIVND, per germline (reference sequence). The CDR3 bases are TGTGCCAGTAGTAAGTTAGCGGGGGGGGTGTCGGATACGCAGTATTTT. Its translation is CASSKLAGGVSDTQYF.

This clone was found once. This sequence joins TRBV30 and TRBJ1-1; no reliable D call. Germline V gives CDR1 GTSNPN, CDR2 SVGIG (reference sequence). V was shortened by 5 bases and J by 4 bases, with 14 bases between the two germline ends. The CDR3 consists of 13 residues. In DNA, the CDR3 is TGTGCCTGGCAAAGGGATGGGAGCACTGAAGCTTTCTTT. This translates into CAWQRDGSTEAFF.

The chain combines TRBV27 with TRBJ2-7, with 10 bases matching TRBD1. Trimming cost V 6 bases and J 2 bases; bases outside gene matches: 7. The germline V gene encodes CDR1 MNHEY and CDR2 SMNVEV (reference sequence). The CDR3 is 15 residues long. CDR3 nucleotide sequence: TGTGCCAGCAGCTCCAGGGGGACAGGGGCCTACGAGCAGTACTTC. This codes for CASSSRGTGAYEQYF.

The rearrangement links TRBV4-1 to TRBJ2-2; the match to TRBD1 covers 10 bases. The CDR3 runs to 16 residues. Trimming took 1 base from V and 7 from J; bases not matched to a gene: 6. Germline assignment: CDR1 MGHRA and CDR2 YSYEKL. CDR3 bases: TGCGCCAGCAGCCAAGGGGGGACAGGGGAGGGCGGGGAGCTGTTTTTT. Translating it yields CASSQGGTGEGGELFF.

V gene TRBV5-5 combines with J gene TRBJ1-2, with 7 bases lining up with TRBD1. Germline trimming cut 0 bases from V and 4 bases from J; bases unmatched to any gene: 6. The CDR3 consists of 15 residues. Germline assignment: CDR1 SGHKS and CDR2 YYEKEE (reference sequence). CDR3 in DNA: TGTGCCAGCAGCTTGGAAGGGACAGTCAGCTATGGCTACACCTTC. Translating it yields CASSLEGTVSYGYTF.

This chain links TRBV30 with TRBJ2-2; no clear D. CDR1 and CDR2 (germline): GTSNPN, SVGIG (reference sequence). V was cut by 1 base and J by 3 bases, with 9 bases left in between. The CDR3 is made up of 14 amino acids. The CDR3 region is CAWSGQAYTGELFF. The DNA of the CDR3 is TGTGCCTGGAGTGGGCAGGCCTACACCGGGGAGCTGTTTTTT.

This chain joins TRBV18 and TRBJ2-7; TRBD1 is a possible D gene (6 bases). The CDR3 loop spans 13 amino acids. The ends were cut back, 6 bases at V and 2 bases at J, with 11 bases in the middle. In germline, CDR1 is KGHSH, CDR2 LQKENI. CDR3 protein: CASSPTGPYEQYF. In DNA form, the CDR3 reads TGTGCCAGCTCCCCGACAGGTCCCTACGAGCAGTACTTC.

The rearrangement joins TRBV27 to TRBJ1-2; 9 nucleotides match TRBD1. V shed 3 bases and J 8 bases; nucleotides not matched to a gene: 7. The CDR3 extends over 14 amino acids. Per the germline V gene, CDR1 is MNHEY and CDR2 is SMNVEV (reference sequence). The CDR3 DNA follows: TGTGCCAGCAGTTTGGCGGCCGGGACAGGGGGCTACACCTTC. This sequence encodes CASSLAAGTGGYTF.

The CDR3 loop is CASSAQKEKLFF. The CDR3 coding sequence is TGTGCCAGCAGTGCCCAGAAGGAAAAACTGTTTTTT. The chain couples TRBV27 to TRBJ1-4, with D hard to call. Looked up from germline, CDR1 is MNHEY and CDR2 is SMNVEV (reference sequence). The CDR3 runs 12 residues. V was clipped by 5 bases and J by 8 bases, with 9 bases between them.

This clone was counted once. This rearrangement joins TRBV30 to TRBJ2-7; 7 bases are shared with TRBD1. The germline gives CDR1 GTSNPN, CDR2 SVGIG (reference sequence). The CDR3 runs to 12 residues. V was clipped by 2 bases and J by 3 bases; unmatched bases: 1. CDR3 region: CAWSPGGYEQYF. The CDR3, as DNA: TGTGCCTGGAGTCCAGGGGGCTACGAGCAGTACTTC.

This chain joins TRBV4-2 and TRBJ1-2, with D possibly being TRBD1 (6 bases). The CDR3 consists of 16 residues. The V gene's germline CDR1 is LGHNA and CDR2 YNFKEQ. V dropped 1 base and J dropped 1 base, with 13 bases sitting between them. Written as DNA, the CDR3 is TGTGCCAGCAGCCAAGTACGCCTGGACAGTAACTATGGCTACACCTTC. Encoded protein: CASSQVRLDSNYGYTF.

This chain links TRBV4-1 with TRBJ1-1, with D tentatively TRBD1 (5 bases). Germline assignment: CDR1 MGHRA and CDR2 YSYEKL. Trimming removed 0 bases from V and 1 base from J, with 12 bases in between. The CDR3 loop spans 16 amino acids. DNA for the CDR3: TGCGCCAGCAGCCAAGAAATAGGGGCTCAGAACACTGAAGCTTTCTTT. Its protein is CASSQEIGAQNTEAFF.

The CDR3 sequence is CASSGKTGWSEKLFF. The CDR3 DNA follows: TGTGCCAGTAGTGGGAAGACAGGGTGGAGTGAAAAACTGTTTTTT. The chain recombines TRBV19 with TRBJ1-4; 7 bases map to TRBD1. The V gene's germline CDR1 is LNHDA and CDR2 SQIVND (reference sequence). This CDR3 region has 15 residues. J lost 7 bases, V lost 5 bases, and 10 bases had no gene match.

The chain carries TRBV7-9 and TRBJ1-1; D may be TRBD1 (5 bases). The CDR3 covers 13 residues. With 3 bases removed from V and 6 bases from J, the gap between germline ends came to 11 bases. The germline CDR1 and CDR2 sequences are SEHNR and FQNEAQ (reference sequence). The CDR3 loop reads CASSFQGGAEAFF. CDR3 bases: TGTGCCAGCAGCTTTCAGGGTGGGGCTGAAGCTTTCTTT.

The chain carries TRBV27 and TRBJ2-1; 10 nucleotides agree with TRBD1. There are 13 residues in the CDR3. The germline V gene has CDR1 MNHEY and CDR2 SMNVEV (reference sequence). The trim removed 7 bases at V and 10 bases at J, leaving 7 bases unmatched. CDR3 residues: CASTDRGPEEQFF. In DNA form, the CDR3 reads TGTGCCAGCACCGACAGGGGGCCTGAAGAGCAGTTCTTC.

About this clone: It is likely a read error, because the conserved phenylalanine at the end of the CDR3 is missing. In DNA, the CDR3 is TGTGCCAGCAGCTCCGACAGGGGGAACTACGAGCAGTACCTC. Encoded protein: CASSSDRGNYEQYL. The chain recombines TRBV11-2 with TRBJ2-7; 9 positions agree with TRBD1. Germline CDR1 SGHAT, CDR2 FQNNGV. CDR3 size: 14 residues. Losses at the gene ends were 4 bases for V and 3 bases for J; bases not matched to a gene: 4.

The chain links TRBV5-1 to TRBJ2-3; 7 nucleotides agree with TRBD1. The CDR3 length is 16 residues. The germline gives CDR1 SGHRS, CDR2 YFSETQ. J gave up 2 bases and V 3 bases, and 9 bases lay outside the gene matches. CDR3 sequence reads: CASSSADRVNTDTQYF. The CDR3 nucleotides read TGCGCCAGCAGCTCCGCAGACAGGGTGAACACAGATACGCAGTATTTT.

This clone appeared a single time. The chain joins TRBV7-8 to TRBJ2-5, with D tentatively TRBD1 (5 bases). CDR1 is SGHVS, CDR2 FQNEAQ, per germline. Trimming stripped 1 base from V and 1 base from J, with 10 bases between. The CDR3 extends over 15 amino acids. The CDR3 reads CASSLGVRAQETQYF. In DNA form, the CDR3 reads TGTGCCAGCAGCTTAGGGGTCAGGGCCCAAGAGACCCAGTACTTC.

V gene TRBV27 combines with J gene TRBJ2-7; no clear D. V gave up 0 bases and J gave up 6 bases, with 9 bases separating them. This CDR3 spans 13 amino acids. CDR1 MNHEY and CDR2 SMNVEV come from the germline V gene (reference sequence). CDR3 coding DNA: TGTGCCAGCAGTTTATCCCCGGTTGGCGAGCAGTACTTC. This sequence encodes CASSLSPVGEQYF.

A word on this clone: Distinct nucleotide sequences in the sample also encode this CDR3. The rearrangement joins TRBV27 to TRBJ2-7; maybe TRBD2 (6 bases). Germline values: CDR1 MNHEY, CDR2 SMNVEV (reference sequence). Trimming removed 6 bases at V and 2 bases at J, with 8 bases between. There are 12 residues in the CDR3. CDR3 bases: TGTGCCAGCAGAGCGGGCCCCTACGAGCAGTACTTC. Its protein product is CASRAGPYEQYF.

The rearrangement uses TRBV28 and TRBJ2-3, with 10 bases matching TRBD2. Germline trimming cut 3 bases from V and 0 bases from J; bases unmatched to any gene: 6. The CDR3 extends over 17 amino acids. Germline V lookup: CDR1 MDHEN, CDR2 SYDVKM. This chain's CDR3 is CASSLGLAGASTDTQYF. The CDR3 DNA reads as TGTGCCAGCAGTTTGGGGCTAGCGGGGGCCAGCACAGATACGCAGTATTTT.

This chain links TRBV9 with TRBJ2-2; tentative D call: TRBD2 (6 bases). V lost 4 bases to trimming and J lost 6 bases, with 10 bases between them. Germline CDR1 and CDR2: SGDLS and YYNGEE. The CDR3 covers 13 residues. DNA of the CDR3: TGTGCCAGCAGCCCGTGGGGGGCCGGGGAGCTGTTTTTT. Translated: CASSPWGAGELFF. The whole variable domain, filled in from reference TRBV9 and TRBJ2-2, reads DSGVTQTPKHLITATGQRVTLRCSPRSGDLSVYWYQQSLDQGLQFLIQYYNGEERAKGNILERFSAQQFPDLHSELNLSSLELGDSALYFCASSPWGAGELFFGEGSRLTVL.

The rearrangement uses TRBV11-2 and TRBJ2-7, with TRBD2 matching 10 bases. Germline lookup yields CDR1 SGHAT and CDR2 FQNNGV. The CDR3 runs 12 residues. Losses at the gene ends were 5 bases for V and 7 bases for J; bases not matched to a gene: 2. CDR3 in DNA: TGTGCCAGCAGCCTAGCGGGGGTTGAGCAGTACTTC. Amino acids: CASSLAGVEQYF.

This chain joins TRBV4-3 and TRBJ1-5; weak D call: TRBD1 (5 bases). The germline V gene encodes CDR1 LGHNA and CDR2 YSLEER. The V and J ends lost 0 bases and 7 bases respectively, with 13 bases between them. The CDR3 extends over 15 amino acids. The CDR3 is CASSQDGSGGQPQHF. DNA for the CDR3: TGCGCCAGCAGCCAAGATGGATCCGGGGGGCAGCCCCAGCATTTT.

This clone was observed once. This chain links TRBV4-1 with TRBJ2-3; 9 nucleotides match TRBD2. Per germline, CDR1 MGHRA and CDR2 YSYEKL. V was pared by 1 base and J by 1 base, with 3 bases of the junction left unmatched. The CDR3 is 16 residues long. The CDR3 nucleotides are TGCGCCAGCAGCCAAGTGGCTAGCGGGGGCACAGATACGCAGTATTTT. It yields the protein CASSQVASGGTDTQYF.

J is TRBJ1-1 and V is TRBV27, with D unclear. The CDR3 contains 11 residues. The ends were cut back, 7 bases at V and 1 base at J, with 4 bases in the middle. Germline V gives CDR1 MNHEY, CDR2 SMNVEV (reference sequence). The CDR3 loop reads CASIRNTEAFF. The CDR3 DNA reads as TGTGCCAGCATTCGGAACACTGAAGCTTTCTTT.

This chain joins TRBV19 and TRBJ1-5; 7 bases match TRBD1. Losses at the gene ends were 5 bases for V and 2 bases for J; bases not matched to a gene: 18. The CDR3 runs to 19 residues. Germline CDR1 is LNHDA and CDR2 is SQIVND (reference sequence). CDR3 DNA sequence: TGTGCCAGTAGTCTCCTGGTCATGATCGACAGGGTGGGCAATCAGCCCCAGCATTTT. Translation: CASSLLVMIDRVGNQPQHF.

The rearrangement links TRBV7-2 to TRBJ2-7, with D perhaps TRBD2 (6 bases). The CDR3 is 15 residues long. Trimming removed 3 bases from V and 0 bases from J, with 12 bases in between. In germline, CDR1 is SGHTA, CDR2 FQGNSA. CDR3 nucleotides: TGTGCCAGCAGCTTCGAGGCGGGAAGCTCCTACGAGCAGTACTTC. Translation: CASSFEAGSSYEQYF.

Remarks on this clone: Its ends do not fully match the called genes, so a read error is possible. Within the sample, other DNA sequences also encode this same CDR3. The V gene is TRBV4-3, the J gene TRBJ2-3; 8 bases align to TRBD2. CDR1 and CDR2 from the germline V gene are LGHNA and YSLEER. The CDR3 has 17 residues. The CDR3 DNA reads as TGCGCCAGCAGTCAAGCCAGCGGGGGTACTAGCACAGATACGCAGTATTTT. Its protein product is CASSQASGGTSTDTQYF.

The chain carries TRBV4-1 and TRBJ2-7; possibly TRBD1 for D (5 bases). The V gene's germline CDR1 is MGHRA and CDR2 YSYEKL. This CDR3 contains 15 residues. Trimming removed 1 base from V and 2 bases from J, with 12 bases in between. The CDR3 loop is CASSQAKGVPYEQYF. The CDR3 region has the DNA TGCGCCAGCAGCCAAGCAAAAGGGGTCCCCTACGAGCAGTACTTC.